This T cell receptor (beta chain) was recorded in a study of blood T cell repertoires in COVID-19. Authors' processing steps: Estimates of nucleated cell counts were drawn from the amplification of reference gene primers. Method: immunoSEQ multiplex PCR; TCRdb's copy keeps in-frame clones and lacks some. The DNA was the basis for D and trimming; V, J and clone size are from that table. Among approximately 30,000 clones listed, approximately 81% were seen once. The CDR3 totals 18 residues. The germline V and J ends were trimmed by 2 bases and 5 bases, with 24 bases remaining between them. Germline CDR1 is MNHEY and CDR2 is SVGEGT.

The specimen was peripheral blood. The sequence came from a human donor with acute or convalescent COVID-19. The donor label of this sample is uncertain. The rearrangement uses TRBV6-2 or TRBV6-3 and TRBJ2-5, with D possibly TRBD2 on 7 matching bases. DNA of the CDR3: TGTGCCAGCAGTTACGCCCGGGGGCGGGAGATTGACATGGAGACCCAGTACTTC. This codes for CASSYARGREIDMETQYF.